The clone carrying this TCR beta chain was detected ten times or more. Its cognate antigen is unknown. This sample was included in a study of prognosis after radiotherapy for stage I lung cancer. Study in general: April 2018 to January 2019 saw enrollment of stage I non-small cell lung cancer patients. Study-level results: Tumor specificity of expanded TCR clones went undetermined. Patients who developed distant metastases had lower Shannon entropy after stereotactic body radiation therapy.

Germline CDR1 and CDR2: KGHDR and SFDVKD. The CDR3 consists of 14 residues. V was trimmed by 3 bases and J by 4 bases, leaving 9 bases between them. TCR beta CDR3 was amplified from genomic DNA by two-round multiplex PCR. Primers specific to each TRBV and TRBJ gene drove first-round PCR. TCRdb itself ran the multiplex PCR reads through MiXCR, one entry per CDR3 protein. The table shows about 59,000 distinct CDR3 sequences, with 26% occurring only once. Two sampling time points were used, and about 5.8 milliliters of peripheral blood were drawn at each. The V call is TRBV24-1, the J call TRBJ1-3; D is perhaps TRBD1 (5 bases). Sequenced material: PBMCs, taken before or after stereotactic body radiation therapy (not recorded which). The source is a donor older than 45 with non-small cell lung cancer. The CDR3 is CATSDETEGNTIYF. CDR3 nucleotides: TGTGCCACCAGTGATGAGACAGAAGGAAACACCATATATTTT.